This T cell receptor beta chain originates from a study of cytomegalovirus exposure and HLA in healthy donors. Study at large: Of all 400 or so donors who were genotyped, roughly 81% belonged to the Caucasian-associated ancestry cluster. Regarding the study as a whole: In a later analysis, across HLA loci, associated TCR counts were highest for DRB1, lowest for HLA-C. In a later analysis, at a false discovery rate of 0.05, over 15,000 TCR beta sequences were associated with HLA alleles.

The PCR employed 60 Vbeta primers together with 13 Jbeta primers. The method was immunoSEQ multiplex PCR; TCRdb's version includes in-frame clones alone and lacks a portion of them. The table lists about 92,000 clones, 69% of them singletons. Per the germline V gene, CDR1 is MNHEY and CDR2 is SMNVEV (reference sequence). The CDR3 has 15 residues. Deletions cut 6 bases from V and 10 bases from J, with 21 bases between. Turning to this clone: Its antigen is undetermined.

The chain uses TRBV27 and TRBJ1-4, with D unclear. The material sequenced was PBMCs. This clonotype originated in a man between 50 and 59 years old in good health and CMV-seronegative. The CDR3 DNA follows: TGTGCCAGCAGCCCCTTTGGCGAGGGAGATCCAAAACTGTTTTTT. Its translation is CASSPFGEGDPKLFF.